The T cell receptor (beta chain) described here comes from a study of blood T cell repertoires in COVID-19. Across the study: Material from acute and convalescent COVID-19 was sourced from the United States, Italy and Spain. From T cells, B-cell-depleted T cells, or PBMCs came the material, which was cDNA or gDNA.

The CDR3 extends over 13 amino acids. Germline V gene lookup returns CDR1 LGHNA and CDR2 YNFKEQ. V gave up 4 bases and J gave up 6 bases; unmatched junction bases: 4. Libraries were prepared by immunoSEQ multiplex PCR; TCRdb keeps only in-frame clonotypes and omits some of them. The sample holds roughly 200,000 clones, 85% to 90% seen once. Recruitment covered about two dozen US areas and drew participants whose ages spanned roughly 18 to 100 years. Source material: PBMCs or T cells enriched from blood (not recorded which). This rearrangement joins TRBV4-2 to TRBJ1-2; 8 bases are shared with TRBD1. The TCR comes from a man aged 40-50 years who had recovered from COVID-19. The CDR3 spells CASSPGTGNGYTF. In nucleotides, the CDR3 is TGTGCCAGCAGCCCCGGGACAGGAAATGGCTACACCTTC.